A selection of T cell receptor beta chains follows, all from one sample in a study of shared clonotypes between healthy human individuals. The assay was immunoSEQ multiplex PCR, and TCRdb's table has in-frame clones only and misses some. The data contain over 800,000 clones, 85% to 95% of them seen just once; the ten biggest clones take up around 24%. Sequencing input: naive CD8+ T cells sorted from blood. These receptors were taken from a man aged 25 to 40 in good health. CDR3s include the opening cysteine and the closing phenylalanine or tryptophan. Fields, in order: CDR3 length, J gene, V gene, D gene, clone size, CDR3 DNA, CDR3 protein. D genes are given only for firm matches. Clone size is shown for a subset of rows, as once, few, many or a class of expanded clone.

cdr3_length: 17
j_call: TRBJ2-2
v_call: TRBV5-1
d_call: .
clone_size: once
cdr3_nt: TGCGCCAGCAGCTTATGGCCCGTACAGAAAAGGGTCGGGGAGCTGTTTTTT
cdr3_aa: CASSLWPVQKRVGELFF

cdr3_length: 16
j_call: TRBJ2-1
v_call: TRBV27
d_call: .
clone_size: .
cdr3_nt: TGTGCCAGCATCCCTCCAGGGGACCCAACCTACAATGAGCAGTTCTTC
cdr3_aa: CASIPPGDPTYNEQFF

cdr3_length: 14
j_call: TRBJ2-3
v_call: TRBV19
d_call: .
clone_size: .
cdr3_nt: TGTGCCAGTAGTATAGCTGGACAGAGTGATACGCAGTATTTT
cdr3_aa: CASSIAGQSDTQYF

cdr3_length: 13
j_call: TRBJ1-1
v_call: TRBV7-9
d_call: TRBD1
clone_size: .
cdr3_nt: TGTGCCAGCAGCCGCGACAGGGTAACTGAAGCTTTCTTT
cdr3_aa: CASSRDRVTEAFF

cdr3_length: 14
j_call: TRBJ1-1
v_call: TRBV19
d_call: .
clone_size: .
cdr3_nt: TGTGCCAGTAGTATAGGGGGAGGATACACTGAAGCTTTCTTT
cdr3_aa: CASSIGGGYTEAFF

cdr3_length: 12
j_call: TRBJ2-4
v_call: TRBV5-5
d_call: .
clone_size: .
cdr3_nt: TGTGCCAGCAGCCAAGACCTAAACATTCAGTACTTC
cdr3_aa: CASSQDLNIQYF

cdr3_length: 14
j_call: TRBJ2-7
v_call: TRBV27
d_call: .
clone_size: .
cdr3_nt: TGTGCCAGCAGTTTGACCTTGTCACGGCACGAGCAGTACTTC
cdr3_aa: CASSLTLSRHEQYF

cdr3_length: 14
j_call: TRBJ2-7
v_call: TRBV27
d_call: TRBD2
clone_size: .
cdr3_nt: TGTGCCAGCAGTTTTTCTAGCGGGATCTACGAGCAGTACTTC
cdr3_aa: CASSFSSGIYEQYF

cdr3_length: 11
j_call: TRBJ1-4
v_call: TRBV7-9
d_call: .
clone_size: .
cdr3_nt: TGTGCCAGCAGCCCGAATGAAAAACTGTTTTTT
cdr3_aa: CASSPNEKLFF

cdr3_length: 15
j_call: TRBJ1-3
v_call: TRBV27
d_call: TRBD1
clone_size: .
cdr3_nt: TGTGCCAGCAGGGACAGGGCTTTCCCTGGAAACACCATATATTTT
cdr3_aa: CASRDRAFPGNTIYF

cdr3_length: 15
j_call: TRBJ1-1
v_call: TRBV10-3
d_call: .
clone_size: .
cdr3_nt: TGTGCCATCAGTGAGTCGGGCACCTTGAACACTGAAGCTTTCTTT
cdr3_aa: CAISESGTLNTEAFF

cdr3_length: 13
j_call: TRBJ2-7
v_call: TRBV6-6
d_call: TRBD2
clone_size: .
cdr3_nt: TGTGCCAGCTCCTTAGCGGGAGCTCAAGAGCAGTACTTC
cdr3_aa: CASSLAGAQEQYF

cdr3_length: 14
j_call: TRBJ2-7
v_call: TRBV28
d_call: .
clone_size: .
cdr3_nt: TGTGCCAGCAGTCCCGCTAGCAGCTCCTACGAGCAGTACTTC
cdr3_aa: CASSPASSSYEQYF

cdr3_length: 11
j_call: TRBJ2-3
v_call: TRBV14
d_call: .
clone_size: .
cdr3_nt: TGTGCCAGCAGCTATTATGATACGCAGTATTTT
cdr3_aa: CASSYYDTQYF

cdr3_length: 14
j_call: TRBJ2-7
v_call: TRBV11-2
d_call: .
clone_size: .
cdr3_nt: TGTGCCAGCAGCTTAGAAGGACGGACCTACGAGCAGTACTTC
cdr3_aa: CASSLEGRTYEQYF

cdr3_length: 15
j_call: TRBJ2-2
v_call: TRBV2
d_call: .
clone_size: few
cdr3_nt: TGTGCCAGCAGTGAGGACTCCTCGAACACCGGGGAGCTGTTTTTT
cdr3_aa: CASSEDSSNTGELFF

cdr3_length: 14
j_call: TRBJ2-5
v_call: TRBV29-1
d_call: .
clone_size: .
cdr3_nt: TGCAGCGTTGCCCCCGATTTGGTGGGGGAGACCCAGTACTTC
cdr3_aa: CSVAPDLVGETQYF

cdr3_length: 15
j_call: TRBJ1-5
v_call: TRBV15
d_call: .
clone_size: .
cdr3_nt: TGTGCCACCAGCAGGGCGGGGAATAGCAATCAGCCCCAGCATTTT
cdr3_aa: CATSRAGNSNQPQHF

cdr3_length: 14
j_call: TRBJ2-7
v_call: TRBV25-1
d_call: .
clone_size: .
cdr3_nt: TGTGCCAGCACCCCAGAGGGCTTTTACTACGAGCAGTACTTC
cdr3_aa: CASTPEGFYYEQYF

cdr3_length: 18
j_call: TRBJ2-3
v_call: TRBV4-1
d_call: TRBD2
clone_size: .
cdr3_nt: TGCGCCAGCAGCCAAGTGATAAGCGGGGGACCTAGCACAGATACGCAGTATTTT
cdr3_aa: CASSQVISGGPSTDTQYF

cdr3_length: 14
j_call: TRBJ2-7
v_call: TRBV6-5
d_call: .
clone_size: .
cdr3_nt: TGTGCCAGCAGTTTTCGCGGGAACTCCTACGAGCAGTACTTC
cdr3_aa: CASSFRGNSYEQYF

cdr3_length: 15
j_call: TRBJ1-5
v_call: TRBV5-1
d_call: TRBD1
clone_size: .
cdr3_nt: TGCGCCAGCAGCCTGGGACAGGGTGGCAATCAGCCCCAGCATTTT
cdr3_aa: CASSLGQGGNQPQHF

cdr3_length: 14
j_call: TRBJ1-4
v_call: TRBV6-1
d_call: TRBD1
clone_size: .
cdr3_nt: TGTGCCAGCAACTCAGGGACAGGGGGCGAAAAACTGTTTTTT
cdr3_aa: CASNSGTGGEKLFF

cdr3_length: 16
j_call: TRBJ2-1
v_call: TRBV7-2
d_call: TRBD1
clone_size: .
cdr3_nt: TGTGCCAGCAGCTTAGTGGCAGGGGGCATAAACAATGAGCAGTTCTTC
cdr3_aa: CASSLVAGGINNEQFF

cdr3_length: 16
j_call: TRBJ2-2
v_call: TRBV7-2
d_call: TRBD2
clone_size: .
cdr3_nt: TGTGCCAGCAGTCCTGGACTAGCGGGATGGGGCGGGGAGCTGTTTTTT
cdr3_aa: CASSPGLAGWGGELFF

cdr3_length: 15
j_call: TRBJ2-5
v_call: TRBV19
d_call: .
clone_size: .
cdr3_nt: TGTGCCAGTAGTCCCAACCCCCTTGGGCAAGAGACCCAGTACTTC
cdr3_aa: CASSPNPLGQETQYF

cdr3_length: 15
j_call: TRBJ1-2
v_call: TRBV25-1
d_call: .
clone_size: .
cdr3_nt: TGTGCCAGCAGTTCTACGACCAGGGACCATCGAGGCTACACCTTC
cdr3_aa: CASSSTTRDHRGYTF

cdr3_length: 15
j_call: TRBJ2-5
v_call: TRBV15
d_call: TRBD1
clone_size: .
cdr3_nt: TGTGCCACCAGCAGAGAGGGACAGTCAGCGGAGACCCAGTACTTC
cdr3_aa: CATSREGQSAETQYF

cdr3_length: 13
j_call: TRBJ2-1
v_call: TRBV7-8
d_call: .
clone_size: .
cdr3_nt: TGTGCCAGCAGCTCCAGTCCGGTTTATGAGCAGTTCTTC
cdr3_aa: CASSSSPVYEQFF

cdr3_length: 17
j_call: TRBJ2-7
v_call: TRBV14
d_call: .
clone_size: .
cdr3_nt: TGTGCCAGCAGCCAAGGGGAAGGCCTAGACCCCTCCTACGAGCAGTACTTC
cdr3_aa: CASSQGEGLDPSYEQYF

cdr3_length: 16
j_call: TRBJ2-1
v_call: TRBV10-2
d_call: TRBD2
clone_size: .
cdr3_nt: TGCGCCAGCAGCTCCACGGGAGCGGGGAGACCCAATGAGCAGTTCTTC
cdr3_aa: CASSSTGAGRPNEQFF

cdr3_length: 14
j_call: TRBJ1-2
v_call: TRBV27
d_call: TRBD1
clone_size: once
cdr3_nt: TGTGCCAGCGCCCCAGGGGGGGGTAACTATGGCTACACCTTC
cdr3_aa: CASAPGGGNYGYTF

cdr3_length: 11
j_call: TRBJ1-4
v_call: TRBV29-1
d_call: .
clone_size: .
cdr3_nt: TGCAGCGTTGCGAGGGGTGAAAAACTGTTTTTT
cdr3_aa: CSVARGEKLFF

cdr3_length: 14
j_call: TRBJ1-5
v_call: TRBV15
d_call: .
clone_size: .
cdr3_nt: TGTGCCACCAGCAGAGATCTGGGCAATCAGCCCCAGCATTTT
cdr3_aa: CATSRDLGNQPQHF

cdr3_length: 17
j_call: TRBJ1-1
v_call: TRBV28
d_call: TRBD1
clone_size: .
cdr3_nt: TGTGCCAGCATATTCGTGGGAGGGAGGGGGCCTGACACTGAAGCTTTCTTT
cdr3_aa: CASIFVGGRGPDTEAFF

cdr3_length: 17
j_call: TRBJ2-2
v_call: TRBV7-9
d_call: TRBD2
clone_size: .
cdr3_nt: TGTGCCAGCTTCGGGGCTAGCGGGACTACTAGAACCGGGGAGCTGTTTTTT
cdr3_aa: CASFGASGTTRTGELFF

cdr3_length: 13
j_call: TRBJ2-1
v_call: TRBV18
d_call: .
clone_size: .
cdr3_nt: TGTGCCAGCTCAACGACTAGTCAGAATGAGCAGTTCTTC
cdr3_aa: CASSTTSQNEQFF

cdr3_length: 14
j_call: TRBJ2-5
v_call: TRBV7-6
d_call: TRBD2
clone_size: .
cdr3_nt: TGTGCCAGCAGTTTTGTAGCGGGAGCGGAGACCCAGTACTTC
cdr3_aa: CASSFVAGAETQYF

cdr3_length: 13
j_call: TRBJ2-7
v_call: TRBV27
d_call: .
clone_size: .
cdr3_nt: TGTGCCAGCAGTTTGACTAGGACCTACGAGCAGTACTTC
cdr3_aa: CASSLTRTYEQYF

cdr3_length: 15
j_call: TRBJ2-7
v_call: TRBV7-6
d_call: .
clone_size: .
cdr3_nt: TGTGCCAGCAGCTTAGAAATGGTTAGCTCCTACGAGCAGTACTTC
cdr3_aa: CASSLEMVSSYEQYF

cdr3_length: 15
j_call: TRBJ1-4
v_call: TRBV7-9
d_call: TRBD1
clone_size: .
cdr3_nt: TGTGCCAGCAGCTTCCGACAGGGCCTTAATGAAAAACTGTTTTTT
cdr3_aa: CASSFRQGLNEKLFF

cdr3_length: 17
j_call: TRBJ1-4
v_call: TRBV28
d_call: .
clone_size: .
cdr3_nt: TGTGCCAGCAGTTTAGGGGCGGGACCGGGGGCTAATGAAAAACTGTTTTTT
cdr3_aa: CASSLGAGPGANEKLFF

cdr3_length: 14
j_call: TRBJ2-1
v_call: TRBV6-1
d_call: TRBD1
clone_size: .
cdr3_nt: TGTGCCAGCAGGGACAGGGGTGAGATCAATGAGCAGTTCTTC
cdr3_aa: CASRDRGEINEQFF

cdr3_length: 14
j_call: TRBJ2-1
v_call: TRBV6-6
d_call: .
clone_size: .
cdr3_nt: TGTGCCAGCAGTTACTCGGCAGAAACAAATGAGCAGTTCTTC
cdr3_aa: CASSYSAETNEQFF

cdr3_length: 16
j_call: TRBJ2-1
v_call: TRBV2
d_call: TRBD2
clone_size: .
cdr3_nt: TGTGCCAGCAGTGCTCCAAGCGGGAGGGCCCTTGGTGAGCAGTTCTTC
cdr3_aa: CASSAPSGRALGEQFF

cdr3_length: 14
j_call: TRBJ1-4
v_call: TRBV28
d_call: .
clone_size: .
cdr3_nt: TGTGCCAGCAGTTTAGGGGGGGTCGGTGAAAAACTGTTTTTT
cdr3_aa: CASSLGGVGEKLFF

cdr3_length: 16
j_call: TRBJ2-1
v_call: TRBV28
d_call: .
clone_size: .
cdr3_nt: TGTGCCAGCGAGTTTATGGGGGCGGGAGCTTTAAATGAGCAGTTCTTC
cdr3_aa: CASEFMGAGALNEQFF

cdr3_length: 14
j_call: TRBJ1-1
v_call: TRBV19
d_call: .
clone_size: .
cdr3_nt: TGTGCCAGTAGTATTTGGGGTCTTGACACTGAAGCTTTCTTT
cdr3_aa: CASSIWGLDTEAFF

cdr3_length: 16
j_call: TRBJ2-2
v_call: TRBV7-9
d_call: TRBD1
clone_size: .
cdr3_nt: TGTGCCAGCAGCTTGCCGATCGGACAGGGGCTCGGGGAGCTGTTTTTT
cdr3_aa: CASSLPIGQGLGELFF

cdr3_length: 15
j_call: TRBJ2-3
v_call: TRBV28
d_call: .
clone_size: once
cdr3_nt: TGTGCCAGCAGTTCCCCAAGGCAGAGCACAGATACGCAGTATTTT
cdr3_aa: CASSSPRQSTDTQYF

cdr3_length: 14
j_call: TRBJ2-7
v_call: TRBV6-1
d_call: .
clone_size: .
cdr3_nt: TGTGCCAGCAGTGAAATTATCTCTAGTCGAGAGCAGTACTTC
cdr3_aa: CASSEIISSREQYF

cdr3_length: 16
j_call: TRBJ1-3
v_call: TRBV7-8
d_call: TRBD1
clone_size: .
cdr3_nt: TGTGCCAGCAGCTTACACCCGGGGGGACAGGGAAACACCATATATTTT
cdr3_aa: CASSLHPGGQGNTIYF

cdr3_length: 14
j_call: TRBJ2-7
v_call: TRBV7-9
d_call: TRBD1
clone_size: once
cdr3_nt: TGTGCCAGCAGCTTAGAAACAGGGGGGCGCGAGCAGTACTTC
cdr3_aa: CASSLETGGREQYF

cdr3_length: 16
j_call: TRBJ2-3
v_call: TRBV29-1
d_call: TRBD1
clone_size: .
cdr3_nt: TGCAGCGTTGAATTTATGGACAGGGGACAGCCAGATACGCAGTATTTT
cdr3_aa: CSVEFMDRGQPDTQYF

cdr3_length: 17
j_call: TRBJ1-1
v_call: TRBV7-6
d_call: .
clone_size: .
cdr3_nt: TGTGCCAGCAGCCCAAGCGGGGGATGGGACCCGAACACTGAAGCTTTCTTT
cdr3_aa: CASSPSGGWDPNTEAFF

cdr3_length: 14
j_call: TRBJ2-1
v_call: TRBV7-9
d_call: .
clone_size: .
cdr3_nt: TGTGCCAGCAGCGTCTCGAGGGGGGGCAATGAGCAGTTCTTC
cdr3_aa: CASSVSRGGNEQFF

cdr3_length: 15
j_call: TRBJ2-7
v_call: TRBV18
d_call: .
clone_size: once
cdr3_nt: TGTGCCAGCTCACCAAGTGTGGGGACTGACTACGAGCAGTACTTC
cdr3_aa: CASSPSVGTDYEQYF

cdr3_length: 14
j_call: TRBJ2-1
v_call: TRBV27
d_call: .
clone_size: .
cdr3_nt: TGTGCCAGCAGTTTCCCCGGACAGTACAATGAGCAGTTCTTC
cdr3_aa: CASSFPGQYNEQFF

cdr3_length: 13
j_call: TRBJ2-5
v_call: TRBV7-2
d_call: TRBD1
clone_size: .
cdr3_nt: TGTGCCAGCACGGGACAGGGCTGGGAGACCCAGTACTTC
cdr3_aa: CASTGQGWETQYF

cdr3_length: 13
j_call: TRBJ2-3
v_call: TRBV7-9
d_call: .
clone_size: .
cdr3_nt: TGTGCCAGCAGCTTTGCGTTGACAGATACGCAGTATTTT
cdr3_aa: CASSFALTDTQYF